The source of this TCR beta chain is a study of cytomegalovirus exposure and HLA in healthy donors. Germline V gene sequence: CDR1 SNHLY, CDR2 FYNNEI. The CDR3 is made up of 13 amino acids. The V gene end was trimmed by 6 bases and the J gene end by 3 bases; junction bases not matched to a gene: 3. Use of 60 Vbeta and 13 Jbeta primers characterized the PCR. Sequencing used immunoSEQ multiplex PCR; TCRdb keeps in-frame clones, though not all of them. This sample has about 160,000 clones; roughly four fifths occur once, and the top ten carry more than 8%. The specimen was PBMCs. This chain links TRBV2 with TRBJ2-5; TRBD1 matches 8 bases. The TCR was taken from a male donor in good health and CMV-seropositive. The CDR3 spells CASRSGGEETQYF. DNA for the CDR3: TGTGCCAGCAGGTCAGGGGGCGAAGAGACCCAGTACTTC. The entire variable domain, with the rest obtained from reference TRBV2 and TRBJ2-5, is as follows: EPEVTQTPSHQVTQMGQEVILRCVPISNHLYFYWYRQILGQKVEFLVSFYNNEISEKSEIFDDQFSVERPDGSNFTLKIRSTKLEDSAMYFCASRSGGEETQYFGPGTRLLVL.